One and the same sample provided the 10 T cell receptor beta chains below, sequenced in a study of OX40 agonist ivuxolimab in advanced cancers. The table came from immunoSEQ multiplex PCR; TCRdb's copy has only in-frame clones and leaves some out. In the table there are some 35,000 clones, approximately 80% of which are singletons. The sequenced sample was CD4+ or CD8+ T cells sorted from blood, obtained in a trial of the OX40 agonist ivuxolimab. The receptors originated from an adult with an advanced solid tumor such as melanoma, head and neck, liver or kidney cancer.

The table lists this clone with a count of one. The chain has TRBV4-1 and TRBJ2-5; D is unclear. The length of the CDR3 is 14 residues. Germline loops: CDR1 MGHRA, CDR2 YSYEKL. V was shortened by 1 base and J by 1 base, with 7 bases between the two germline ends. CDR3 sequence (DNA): TGCGCCAGCAGCCAAGGTTCCGGCCAAGAGACCCAGTACTTC. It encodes CASSQGSGQETQYF.

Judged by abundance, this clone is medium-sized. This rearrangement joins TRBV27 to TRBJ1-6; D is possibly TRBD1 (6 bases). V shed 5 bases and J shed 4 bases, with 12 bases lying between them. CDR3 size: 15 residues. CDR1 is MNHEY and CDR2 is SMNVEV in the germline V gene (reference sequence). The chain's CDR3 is CASSRKRGYNSPLHF. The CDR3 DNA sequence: TGTGCCAGCAGTAGGAAGAGGGGGTATAATTCACCCCTCCACTTT.

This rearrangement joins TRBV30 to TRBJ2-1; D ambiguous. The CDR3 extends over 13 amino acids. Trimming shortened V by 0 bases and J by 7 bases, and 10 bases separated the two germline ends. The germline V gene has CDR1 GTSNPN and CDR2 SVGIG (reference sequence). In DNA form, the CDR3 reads TGTGCCTGGAGTGTACGACGGGTAAATGAGCAGTTCTTC. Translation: CAWSVRRVNEQFF.

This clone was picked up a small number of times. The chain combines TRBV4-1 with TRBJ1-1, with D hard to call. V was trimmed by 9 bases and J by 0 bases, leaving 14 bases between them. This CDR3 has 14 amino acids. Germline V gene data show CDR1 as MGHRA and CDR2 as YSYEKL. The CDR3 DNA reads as TGCGCCAGTGGGGAGGACGGAGTGAACACTGAAGCTTTCTTT. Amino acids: CASGEDGVNTEAFF.

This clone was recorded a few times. CDR3 residues: CASKETNTGELFF. CDR3 DNA: TGCGCCAGCAAGGAGACGAACACCGGGGAGCTGTTTTTT. V and J are TRBV5-1 and TRBJ2-2; D gene ambiguous. This CDR3 spans 13 amino acids. V was clipped by 6 bases and J by 0 bases, with 6 bases between them. Germline-derived CDR1 and CDR2 are SGHRS and YFSETQ.

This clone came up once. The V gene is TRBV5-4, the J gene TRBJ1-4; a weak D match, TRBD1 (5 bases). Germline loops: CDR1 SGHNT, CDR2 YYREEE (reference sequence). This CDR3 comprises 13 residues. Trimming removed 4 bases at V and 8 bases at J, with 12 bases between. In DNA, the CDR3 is TGTGCCAGCAGCGCCGGGACCTCGGAAAAACTGTTTTTT. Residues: CASSAGTSEKLFF.

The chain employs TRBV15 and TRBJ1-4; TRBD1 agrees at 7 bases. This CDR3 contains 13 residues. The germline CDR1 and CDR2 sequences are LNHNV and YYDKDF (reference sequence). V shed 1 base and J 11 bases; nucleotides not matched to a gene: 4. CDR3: CATSRVTGDKLFF. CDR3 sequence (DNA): TGTGCCACCAGCAGAGTTACAGGGGATAAACTGTTTTTT.

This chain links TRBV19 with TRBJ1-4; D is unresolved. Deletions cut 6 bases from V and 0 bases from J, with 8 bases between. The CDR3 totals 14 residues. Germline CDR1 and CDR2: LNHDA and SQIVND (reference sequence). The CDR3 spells CASRIIATNEKLFF. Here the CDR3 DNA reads TGTGCCAGTAGAATTATCGCAACTAATGAAAAACTGTTTTTT.

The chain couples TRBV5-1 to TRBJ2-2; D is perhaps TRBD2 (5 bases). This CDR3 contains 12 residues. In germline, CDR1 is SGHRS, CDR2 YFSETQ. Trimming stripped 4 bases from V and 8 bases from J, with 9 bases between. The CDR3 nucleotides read TGCGCCAGCAGCCTAGCTGCTGGGGAGCTGTTTTTT. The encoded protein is CASSLAAGELFF.

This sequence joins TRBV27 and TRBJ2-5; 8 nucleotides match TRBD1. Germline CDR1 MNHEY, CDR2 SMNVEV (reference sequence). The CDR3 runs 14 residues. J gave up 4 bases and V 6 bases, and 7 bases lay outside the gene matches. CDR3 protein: CASRLQGAGETQYF. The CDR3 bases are TGTGCCAGCAGACTTCAGGGGGCTGGAGAGACCCAGTACTTC.